The clone carrying this T cell receptor beta chain was seen ten or more times. Its target is not known. It may be a read error: a sequence one base away is much more abundant. Other DNA sequences in the sample encode the same CDR3. No patient received treatment before thyroid surgery. Authors' analysis steps: Clinicopathological groups differed in CDR3, with these differences serving to build a distant-metastasis classifier for papillary thyroid cancer. TCRdb reanalyzed the PCR reads via MiXCR. For this entry, the V and J calls and clone size follow TCRdb and not the study's own pipeline. The data contain about 20,000 clones, nearly 25% of them singletons. Looked up from germline, CDR1 is MDHEN and CDR2 is SYDVKM. Trimming took 6 bases from V and 5 from J; bases not matched to a gene: 16. The CDR3 is 16 amino acids. These data belong to a study of metastatic and nonmetastatic thyroid tumors. Overall study: Across blood and tumor or nodule tissue, repertoires from malignant and benign thyroid patients were compared with one another. The study, taken as a whole, reports: Compared with benign nodules, malignant thyroid tumors were reported to have significantly higher TCR beta diversity in both blood and tumor.

Sequencing was done on a sample of tumor tissue. This clonotype was obtained from a female donor with papillary thyroid cancer or a benign thyroid nodule (not recorded which). Some clones in this sample may be carry-over from other donors' samples. The V gene is TRBV28, the J gene TRBJ2-7; the match to TRBD1 covers 7 bases. CDR3 DNA sequence: TGTGCCAGCAGCCCCGCCAAGACAGGGCTGTACAACGAGCAGTACTTC. It encodes CASSPAKTGLYNEQYF.